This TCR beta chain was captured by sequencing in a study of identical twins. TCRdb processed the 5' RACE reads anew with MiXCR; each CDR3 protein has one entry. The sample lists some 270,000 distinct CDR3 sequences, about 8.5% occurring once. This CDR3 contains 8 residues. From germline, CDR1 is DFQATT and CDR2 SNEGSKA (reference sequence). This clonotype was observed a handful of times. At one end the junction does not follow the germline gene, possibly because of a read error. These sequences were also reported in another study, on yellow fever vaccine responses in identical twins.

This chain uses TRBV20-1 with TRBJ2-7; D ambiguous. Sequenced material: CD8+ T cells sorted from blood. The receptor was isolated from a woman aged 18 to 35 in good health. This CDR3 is CSAPPGSF. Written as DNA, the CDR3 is TGCAGTGCTCCACCGGGCTCCTTC.